These T cell receptor beta chains were read from a single sample in a study of blood T cells in healthy people across ages. TCRdb re-derived calls from the 5' RACE reads in MiXCR, one entry per CDR3 protein. Of roughly 1.4 million distinct CDR3 sequences listed, approximately 59% are singletons. The specimen was blood. The receptor source for this set is a man aged 18-30 years in good health. Each CDR3 is given with its conserved first and last residue. A D gene is named only where the DNA matches it firmly. Size is stated for part of the rows, as once, few or many counts, or as a class when the clone is expanded.

j_call,v_call,clone_size,d_call,cdr3_nt,cdr3_aa
TRBJ2-2,TRBV12-3/TRBV12-4,.,.,TGTGCCAGCAGCCGGACCCTTATCCACGGGGAGCTGTTTTTT,CASSRTLIHGELFF
TRBJ1-2,TRBV12-3/TRBV12-4,many,.,TGTGCCAGCAGTCGCACTGGACATGGCTCCTACACCTTC,CASSRTGHGSYTF
TRBJ1-1,TRBV28,once,.,TGTGCCAGCAGTTTTTTCGGGATCGCGGGAGAGACTGAAGCTTTCTTT,CASSFFGIAGETEAFF
TRBJ2-7,TRBV27,few,TRBD1,TGTGCCAGCAGTTCGGACAGGGTGGGGGAGCAGTACTTC,CASSSDRVGEQYF
TRBJ1-4,TRBV4-1,.,.,TGCGCCAGCAGCCAAGATCGAACCGGGAGATGGGGTGAAAAACTGTTTTTT,CASSQDRTGRWGEKLFF
TRBJ1-5,TRBV20-1,.,TRBD1,TGCAGTGCTTATACCGGGACAGGGAAAAATCAGCCCCAGCATTTT,CSAYTGTGKNQPQHF
TRBJ2-1,TRBV25-1,.,TRBD2,TGTGCCAGCAGTGAACTCGGTAGCGGGACCGGCAATGAGCAGTTCTTC,CASSELGSGTGNEQFF
TRBJ2-7,TRBV7-9,.,.,TGTGCCAGCAGGGAGATAGAGGGCGACGAGCAGTACTTC,CASREIEGDEQYF
TRBJ2-7,TRBV4-2,.,.,TGTGCCAGCAGCCAAGCTCAGGGCAAAGGATACGAGCAGTACTTC,CASSQAQGKGYEQYF
TRBJ1-1,TRBV3-1,.,TRBD1,TGTGCCAGCAGCCAACCGCGGACAGGGGTCACTGAAGCTTTCTTT,CASSQPRTGVTEAFF
TRBJ2-5,TRBV30,.,TRBD2,TGTGCCTGGAGTGGACTAGCGGGAGATACGCAAGAGACCCAGTACTTC,CAWSGLAGDTQETQYF
TRBJ1-2,TRBV18,few,.,TGTGCCAGCTCACCACGCTCGGACACCAACTATGGCTACACCTTC,CASSPRSDTNYGYTF
TRBJ2-7,TRBV4-2,few,.,TGTGCCAGCAGCCAAGTCGGACAGTCGAAAGACGAGCAGTACTTC,CASSQVGQSKDEQYF
TRBJ2-7,TRBV29-1,few,.,TGCAGCGTGAAAACGGGCAGGGACCACGAGCAGTACTTC,CSVKTGRDHEQYF
TRBJ1-6,TRBV3-1,once,.,TGTGCCAGCAGCCTCCTGGGACGGATAAATTCACCCCTCCACTTT,CASSLLGRINSPLHF
TRBJ1-5,TRBV20-1,.,TRBD1,TGCAGTGCTAGACCCCCCTCCCTCGGACAGGGCGAGAGCAATCAGCCCCAGCATTTT,CSARPPSLGQGESNQPQHF
TRBJ2-2,TRBV6-5,.,TRBD1,TGTGCCAGCAGCCCACAGGGGCTGGGGACCGGGGAGCTGTTTTTT,CASSPQGLGTGELFF
TRBJ2-7,TRBV7-9,few,TRBD1,TGTGCCAGCCGCCTGGGACAGTACGAGCAGTACTTC,CASRLGQYEQYF
TRBJ1-1,TRBV27,.,.,TGTGCCAGCACCGACCAAAGGGGCACTGAAGCTTTCTTT,CASTDQRGTEAFF
TRBJ1-1,TRBV7-6,.,.,TGTGCCAGCAGGCGGGAGGGGAACACTGAAGCTTTCTTT,CASRREGNTEAFF
TRBJ2-7,TRBV11-2,.,.,TGTGCCAGCAGTCTGAGGGCGTCCCCCTACGAGCAGTACTTC,CASSLRASPYEQYF
TRBJ2-4,TRBV5-1,few,TRBD2,TGCGCCAGCACCGAGGGACTAGGTGAAAACATTCAGTACTTC,CASTEGLGENIQYF
TRBJ2-3,TRBV6-2/TRBV6-3,.,TRBD1,TGTGCCAGCAGCGATCTCCAGGACAGGGGCACAGATACGCAGTATTTT,CASSDLQDRGTDTQYF
TRBJ2-1,TRBV6-5,.,.,TGTGCCAGCAGTTATGGGGGACGGACCTACAATGAGCAGTTCTTC,CASSYGGRTYNEQFF
TRBJ2-7,TRBV15,.,.,TGTGCCACCAGCAGAGTTGACAGTTACGAGCAGTACTTC,CATSRVDSYEQYF
TRBJ2-5,TRBV7-2,.,.,TGTGCCAGCAGCTTAGCGACGGCGGCGGGGGCAGGGGAGACCCAGTACTTC,CASSLATAAGAGETQYF
TRBJ2-2,TRBV6-2/TRBV6-3,few,.,TGTGCCAGCAGTTTGTCCGGGGGCCTAGCCGGGGAGCTGTTTTTT,CASSLSGGLAGELFF
TRBJ2-7,TRBV15,once,.,TGTGCCACCAGCAGCAGGGGATTGATTTACGAGCAGTACTTC,CATSSRGLIYEQYF
TRBJ2-7,TRBV4-1,few,TRBD1,TGCGCCAGCAGCGATAACAGGGGAAGGCCCTACGAGCAGTACTTC,CASSDNRGRPYEQYF
TRBJ2-1,TRBV30,.,.,TGTGCCTGGGGGGGAAACGGTCGGAATGAGCAGTTCTTC,CAWGGNGRNEQFF
TRBJ1-1,TRBV7-9,.,.,TGTGCCAGCAGCCGTTCGACAGCCGAAGCTTTCTTT,CASSRSTAEAFF
TRBJ2-3,TRBV7-2,.,.,TGTGCCAGCAGTTTGACAATTAGCACAGATACGCAGTATTTT,CASSLTISTDTQYF
TRBJ2-1,TRBV20-1,.,TRBD2,TGCAGTGCTAGAGAAGCGGGAGGGCCGGTTCAGTTCTTC,CSAREAGGPVQFF
TRBJ2-1,TRBV6-5,.,.,TGTGCCAGCACGCGGGTCCTTAGTGGGAATGAGCAGTTCTTC,CASTRVLSGNEQFF
TRBJ2-7,TRBV7-9,.,TRBD1,TGTGCCAGCGGAGAGGGGGGGACAGGGAAAGACGAGCAGTACTTC,CASGEGGTGKDEQYF
TRBJ1-1,TRBV7-9,few,.,TGTGCCAGCAGCCCGGGGGCTCCGGCTTTCTTT,CASSPGAPAFF